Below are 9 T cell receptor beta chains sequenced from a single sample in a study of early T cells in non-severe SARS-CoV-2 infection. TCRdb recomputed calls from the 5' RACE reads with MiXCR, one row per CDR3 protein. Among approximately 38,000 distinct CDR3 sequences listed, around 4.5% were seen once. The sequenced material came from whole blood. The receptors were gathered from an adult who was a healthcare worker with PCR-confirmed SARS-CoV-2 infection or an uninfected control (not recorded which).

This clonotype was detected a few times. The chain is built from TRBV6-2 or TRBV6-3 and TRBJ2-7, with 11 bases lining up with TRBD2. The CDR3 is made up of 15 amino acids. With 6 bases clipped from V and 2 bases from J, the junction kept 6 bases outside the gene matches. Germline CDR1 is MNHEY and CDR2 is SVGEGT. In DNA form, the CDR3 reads TGTGCCAGCAGGGAGACTAGCGGGGTTGCCTACGAGCAGTACTTC. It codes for CASRETSGVAYEQYF.

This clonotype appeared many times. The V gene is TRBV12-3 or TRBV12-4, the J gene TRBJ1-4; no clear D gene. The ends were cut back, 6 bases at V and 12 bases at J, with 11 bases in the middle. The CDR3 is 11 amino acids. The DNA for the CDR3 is TGTGCCAGCAGGTCCGTCGGGGAACTGTTTTTT. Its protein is CASRSVGELFF.

The CDR3 protein is CASSLTGTDTGELFF. The CDR3 DNA reads TGTGCCAGCAGCTTGACAGGAACCGACACCGGGGAGCTGTTTTTT. This chain connects TRBV6-5 to TRBJ2-2, with D tentatively TRBD1 (6 bases). The CDR3 length is 15 residues. Trimming pared 6 bases from V and 3 bases from J, leaving 14 bases between. Germline V gene data show CDR1 as MNHEY and CDR2 as SVGAGI.

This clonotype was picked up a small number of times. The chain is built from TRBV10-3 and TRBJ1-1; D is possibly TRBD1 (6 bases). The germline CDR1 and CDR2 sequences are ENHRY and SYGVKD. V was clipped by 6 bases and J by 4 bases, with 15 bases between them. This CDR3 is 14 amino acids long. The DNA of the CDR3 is TGTGCCATCAGGTCTCGACAGGAAGTCACTGAAGCTTTCTTT. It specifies CAIRSRQEVTEAFF.

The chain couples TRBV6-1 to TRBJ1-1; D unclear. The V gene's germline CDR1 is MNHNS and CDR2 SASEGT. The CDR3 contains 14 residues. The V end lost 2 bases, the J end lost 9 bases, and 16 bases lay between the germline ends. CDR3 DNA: TGTGCCAGCAGTGAACCACGGAGCCCGGAGAAAGCTTTCTTT. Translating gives CASSEPRSPEKAFF.

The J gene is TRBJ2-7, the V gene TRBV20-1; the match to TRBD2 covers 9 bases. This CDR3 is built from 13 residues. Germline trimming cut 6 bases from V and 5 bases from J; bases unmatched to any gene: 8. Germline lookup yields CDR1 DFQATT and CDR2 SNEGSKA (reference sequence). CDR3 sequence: CSASGRLENEQYF. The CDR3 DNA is TGCAGTGCCAGCGGGAGGCTCGAAAACGAGCAGTACTTC.

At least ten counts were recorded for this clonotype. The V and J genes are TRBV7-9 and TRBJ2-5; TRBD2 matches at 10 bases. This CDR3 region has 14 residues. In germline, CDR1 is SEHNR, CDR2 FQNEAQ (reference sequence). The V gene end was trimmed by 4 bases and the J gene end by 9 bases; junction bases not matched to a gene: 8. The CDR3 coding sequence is TGTGCCAGCAGCTCCAACTTAGCGGGAGGCGCCCAGTACTTC. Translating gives CASSSNLAGGAQYF. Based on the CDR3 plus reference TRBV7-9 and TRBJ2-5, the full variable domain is DTGVSQNPRHKITKRGQNVTFRCDPISEHNRLYWYRQTLGQGPEFLTYFQNEAQLEKSRLLSDRFSAERPKGSFSTLEIQRTEQGDSAMYLCASSSNLAGGAQYFGPGTRLLVL.

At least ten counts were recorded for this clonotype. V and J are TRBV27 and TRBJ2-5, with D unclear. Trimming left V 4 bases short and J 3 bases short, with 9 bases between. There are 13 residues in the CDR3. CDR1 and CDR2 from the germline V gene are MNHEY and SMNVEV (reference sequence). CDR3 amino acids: CASSYGWEETQYF. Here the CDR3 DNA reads TGTGCCAGCAGTTATGGGTGGGAAGAGACCCAGTACTTC.

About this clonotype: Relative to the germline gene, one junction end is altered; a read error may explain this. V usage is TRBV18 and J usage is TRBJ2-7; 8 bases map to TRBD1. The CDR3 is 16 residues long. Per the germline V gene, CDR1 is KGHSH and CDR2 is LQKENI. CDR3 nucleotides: TGTGCCAGCTCCCTAATGACAGGGGCAGCCTCCTACAAGCAGTACTTC. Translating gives CASSLMTGAASYKQYF.